Presented here are 22 T cell receptor beta chains from one specimen sequenced in a study of blood T cell repertoires in COVID-19. Repertoires were generated with immunoSEQ multiplex PCR, while TCRdb's copy carries only in-frame clones and drops some. The sample has 55,000 to 65,000 clones; 80% to 90% are singletons. Sequences were obtained from peripheral blood. These receptor sequences come from a man aged 55 to 70 with active or convalescent COVID-19.

The chain joins TRBV11-2 to TRBJ2-1; 8 bases line up with TRBD1. This CDR3 has 14 amino acids. V shed 5 bases, J shed 9 bases, and the junction held 9 bases outside the gene matches. CDR1 is SGHAT, CDR2 FQNNGV, per germline. Here the CDR3 reads CASSTETGEGEQFF. CDR3 nucleotide sequence: TGTGCCAGCAGCACCGAGACAGGGGAAGGTGAGCAGTTCTTC.

The rearrangement links TRBV27 to TRBJ2-2; TRBD1 matches at 8 bases. The CDR3 is 15 amino acids. Germline V gives CDR1 MNHEY, CDR2 SMNVEV (reference sequence). The V segment lost 3 bases and the J segment 4 bases; nucleotides outside the gene matches: 4. The CDR3 reads CASSFQGAGTGELFF. CDR3 sequence (DNA): TGTGCCAGCAGTTTTCAGGGGGCTGGCACCGGGGAGCTGTTTTTT.

The rearrangement uses TRBV3-1 (or the pseudogene TRBV3-2) and TRBJ2-7, with a possible D match to TRBD1 (6 bases). V lost 0 bases, J lost 2 bases, and 11 bases lay in between. Germline-derived CDR1 and CDR2 are LGHDT and YNNKEL (reference sequence). The CDR3 runs 15 residues. DNA for the CDR3: TGTGCCAGCAGCCAAGATTACAGGGTAACCTACGAGCAGTACTTC. This gives the protein CASSQDYRVTYEQYF.

The gene calls are TRBV6-5 and TRBJ1-6; no clear D. CDR1 MNHEY and CDR2 SVGAGI come from the germline V gene. V shed 6 bases and J shed 6 bases, with 15 bases lying between them. The CDR3 is 15 residues long. For the CDR3, the DNA is TGTGCCAGCAGGTTCTTCCGGGAAACTAATTCACCCCTCCACTTT. Translated, it gives CASRFFRETNSPLHF.

This clone was observed a few times. The chain joins TRBV30 to TRBJ1-1; possible D gene TRBD1, 6 bases. The length of the CDR3 is 13 residues. The germline gives CDR1 GTSNPN, CDR2 SVGIG (reference sequence). The V and J ends lost 8 bases and 5 bases respectively, with 18 bases between them. CDR3 loop: CATTRGHGTEAFF. Here the CDR3 DNA reads TGTGCCACGACCAGGGGTCATGGGACTGAAGCTTTCTTT.

The chain carries TRBV5-1 and TRBJ2-1; D perhaps matches TRBD1 (6 bases). Germline-derived CDR1 and CDR2 are SGHRS and YFSETQ. The CDR3 extends over 15 amino acids. Trimming took off 0 bases at V and 4 bases at J, with 11 bases between the two ends. Here the CDR3 reads CASSLEQGHYNEQFF. The DNA of the CDR3 is TGCGCCAGCAGCTTGGAACAGGGCCATTACAATGAGCAGTTCTTC.

The sample holds a few counts of this clone. The chain carries TRBV10-3 and TRBJ1-5, with D unclear. Deletions cut 3 bases from V and 2 bases from J, with 8 bases between. Germline-derived CDR1 and CDR2 are ENHRY and SYGVKD. The CDR3 totals 14 residues. In DNA form, the CDR3 reads TGTGCCATCAGTGAATCGGTGGGCAATCAGCCCCAGCATTTT. As protein: CAISESVGNQPQHF.

CDR3 sequence (DNA): TGTGCCAGCTCACCCGGGACAGGGGGCACAGATACGCAGTATTTT. It specifies CASSPGTGGTDTQYF. The rearrangement uses TRBV18 and TRBJ2-3; TRBD1 matches at 10 bases. V dropped 3 bases and J dropped 1; count of bases not matched to a gene: 1. CDR3 length: 15 residues. CDR1 is KGHSH and CDR2 is LQKENI in the germline V gene.

V is TRBV20-1 and J is TRBJ2-1, with 11 bases that match TRBD2. CDR1 is DFQATT, CDR2 SNEGSKA, per germline (reference sequence). J lost 15 bases, V lost 3 bases, and 10 bases had no gene match. CDR3 length: 13 amino acids. DNA of the CDR3: TGCAGTGCTAGTCCTTCACTAGCGGGAGTTACGTTCTTC. Its protein product is CSASPSLAGVTFF.

The V call is TRBV27, the J call TRBJ2-1, with 9 bases aligning to TRBD2. CDR1 MNHEY and CDR2 SMNVEV come from the germline V gene (reference sequence). The CDR3 spans 16 residues. After removal of 4 bases from V and 8 bases from J, the junction contained 12 bases not matched to a gene. The CDR3 sequence is CASSSPVGSGSYEQFF. CDR3 coding DNA: TGTGCCAGCAGTTCCCCGGTAGGTAGCGGGAGCTATGAGCAGTTCTTC.

CDR3 nucleotides: TGTGCCAGTACCATGAGGGCTAGCGGGACCTACAATGAGCAGTTCTTC. It is translated as CASTMRASGTYNEQFF. The chain is built from TRBV19 and TRBJ2-1; 9 nucleotides line up with TRBD2. The CDR3 runs to 16 residues. Per germline, CDR1 LNHDA and CDR2 SQIVND (reference sequence). J gave up 2 bases and V 7 bases, and 9 bases lay outside the gene matches.

This clone was detected a few times. This chain connects TRBV7-9 to TRBJ1-1, with a weak D call TRBD1 (5 bases). Trimming removed 1 base at V and 7 bases at J, with 10 bases between. Germline V CDR1 and CDR2: SEHNR, FQNEAQ (reference sequence). This CDR3 has 13 residues. The CDR3 DNA follows: TGTGCCAGCAGCTTAGTGACCCAGGGTGAAGCTTTCTTT. Its translation is CASSLVTQGEAFF.

The rearrangement links TRBV5-1 to TRBJ1-2; TRBD1 matches 8 bases. Germline loops: CDR1 SGHRS, CDR2 YFSETQ. CDR3 length: 13 amino acids. The V segment lost 6 bases and the J segment 3 bases; nucleotides outside the gene matches: 4. CDR3 in amino acids: CASTLTGDYGYTF. CDR3 bases: TGCGCCAGCACCCTGACAGGGGACTATGGCTACACCTTC.

This chain uses TRBV6-5 with TRBJ2-7; TRBD1 matches at 7 bases. CDR1 MNHEY and CDR2 SVGAGI come from the germline V gene. The CDR3 loop spans 14 amino acids. The V and J ends lost 6 bases and 2 bases, in that order; junction bases with no gene match: 7. The CDR3 here is CASRGQLVAYEQYF. CDR3 nucleotides: TGTGCCAGCAGGGGACAGTTGGTGGCCTACGAGCAGTACTTC.

This sequence joins TRBV29-1 and TRBJ1-1; no reliable D call. CDR1 and CDR2 (germline): SQVTM, ANQGSEA. V was pared by 4 bases and J by 8 bases, with 8 bases between. The CDR3 consists of 10 residues. This CDR3 reads CSVGSGEAFF. The CDR3 DNA sequence: TGCAGCGTTGGTTCGGGGGAAGCTTTCTTT.

The gene calls are TRBV7-3 and TRBJ1-4; no clear D. The CDR3 length is 15 residues. The germline V gene has CDR1 SGHTA and CDR2 FQGTGA. V gave up 4 bases and J gave up 5 bases, with 14 bases separating them. This CDR3 is CASSSRLGINEKLFF. DNA of the CDR3: TGTGCCAGCAGCTCGAGGCTCGGAATAAATGAAAAACTGTTTTTT. Variable domain in full (rest from reference TRBV7-3 and TRBJ1-4): GAGVSQTPSNKVTEKGKYVELRCDPISGHTALYWYRQSLGQGPEFLIYFQGTGAADDSGLPNDRFFAVRPEGSVSTLKIQRTERGDSAVYLCASSSRLGINEKLFFGSGTQLSVL.

The V and J genes are TRBV7-9 and TRBJ2-1; no clear D. Trimming stripped 4 bases from V and 0 bases from J, with 10 bases between. CDR1 SEHNR and CDR2 FQNEAQ come from the germline V gene (reference sequence). The CDR3 is made up of 15 amino acids. This CDR3 reads CASSYTLSSYNEQFF. Written as DNA, the CDR3 is TGTGCCAGCAGCTACACATTAAGCTCCTACAATGAGCAGTTCTTC.

The chain carries TRBV7-6 and TRBJ1-3, with 9 bases fitting TRBD1. The germline V gene encodes CDR1 SGHVS and CDR2 FNYEAQ. The V gene end was trimmed by 5 bases and the J gene end by 8 bases; junction bases not matched to a gene: 10. CDR3 length: 15 residues. The CDR3: CASSRRGTGIDTIYF. CDR3 nucleotide sequence: TGTGCCAGCAGCCGCAGGGGGACAGGGATAGACACCATATATTTT.

The J gene is TRBJ1-2, the V gene TRBV23-1; TRBD1 matches at 9 bases. TRBV23-1 is reported as an ORF; its role is uncertain. This CDR3 is built from 16 residues. After removal of 7 bases from V and 5 bases from J, the junction contained 14 bases not matched to a gene. DNA for the CDR3: TGCGCCAGCACCCAAACCCGGGACAGGGTGGGATATGGCTACACCTTC. This encodes CASTQTRDRVGYGYTF.

V gene TRBV14 combines with J gene TRBJ1-2; D gene ambiguous. The CDR3 spans 15 residues. The germline V gene has CDR1 SGHDN and CDR2 FVKESK. The V gene lost 6 bases and the J gene lost 2 bases, with 16 bases spanning the gap. The CDR3 loop reads CASSPRTATNYGYTF. The CDR3 nucleotides read TGTGCCAGCAGTCCCCGAACAGCCACCAACTATGGCTACACCTTC.

This rearrangement joins TRBV9 to TRBJ1-3; D is ambiguous. CDR1 is SGDLS, CDR2 YYNGEE, per germline. Between the trimmed V and J ends, which lost 0 bases and 3 bases, there was a span of 16 bases. This CDR3 is built from 17 residues. In DNA, the CDR3 is TGTGCCAGCAGCGTAGGTGGGTCTCAGGCGTTTGGAAACACCATATATTTT. Amino acid sequence: CASSVGGSQAFGNTIYF.

V usage is TRBV19 and J usage is TRBJ2-1, with 10 bases identical to TRBD1. The CDR3 length is 14 residues. Losses at the gene ends were 7 bases for V and 6 bases for J; bases not matched to a gene: 6. The V gene's germline CDR1 is LNHDA and CDR2 SQIVND (reference sequence). CDR3 in DNA: TGTGCCAGTACCCGCGGGGACAGGGGCAATGAGCAGTTCTTC. Translation: CASTRGDRGNEQFF.